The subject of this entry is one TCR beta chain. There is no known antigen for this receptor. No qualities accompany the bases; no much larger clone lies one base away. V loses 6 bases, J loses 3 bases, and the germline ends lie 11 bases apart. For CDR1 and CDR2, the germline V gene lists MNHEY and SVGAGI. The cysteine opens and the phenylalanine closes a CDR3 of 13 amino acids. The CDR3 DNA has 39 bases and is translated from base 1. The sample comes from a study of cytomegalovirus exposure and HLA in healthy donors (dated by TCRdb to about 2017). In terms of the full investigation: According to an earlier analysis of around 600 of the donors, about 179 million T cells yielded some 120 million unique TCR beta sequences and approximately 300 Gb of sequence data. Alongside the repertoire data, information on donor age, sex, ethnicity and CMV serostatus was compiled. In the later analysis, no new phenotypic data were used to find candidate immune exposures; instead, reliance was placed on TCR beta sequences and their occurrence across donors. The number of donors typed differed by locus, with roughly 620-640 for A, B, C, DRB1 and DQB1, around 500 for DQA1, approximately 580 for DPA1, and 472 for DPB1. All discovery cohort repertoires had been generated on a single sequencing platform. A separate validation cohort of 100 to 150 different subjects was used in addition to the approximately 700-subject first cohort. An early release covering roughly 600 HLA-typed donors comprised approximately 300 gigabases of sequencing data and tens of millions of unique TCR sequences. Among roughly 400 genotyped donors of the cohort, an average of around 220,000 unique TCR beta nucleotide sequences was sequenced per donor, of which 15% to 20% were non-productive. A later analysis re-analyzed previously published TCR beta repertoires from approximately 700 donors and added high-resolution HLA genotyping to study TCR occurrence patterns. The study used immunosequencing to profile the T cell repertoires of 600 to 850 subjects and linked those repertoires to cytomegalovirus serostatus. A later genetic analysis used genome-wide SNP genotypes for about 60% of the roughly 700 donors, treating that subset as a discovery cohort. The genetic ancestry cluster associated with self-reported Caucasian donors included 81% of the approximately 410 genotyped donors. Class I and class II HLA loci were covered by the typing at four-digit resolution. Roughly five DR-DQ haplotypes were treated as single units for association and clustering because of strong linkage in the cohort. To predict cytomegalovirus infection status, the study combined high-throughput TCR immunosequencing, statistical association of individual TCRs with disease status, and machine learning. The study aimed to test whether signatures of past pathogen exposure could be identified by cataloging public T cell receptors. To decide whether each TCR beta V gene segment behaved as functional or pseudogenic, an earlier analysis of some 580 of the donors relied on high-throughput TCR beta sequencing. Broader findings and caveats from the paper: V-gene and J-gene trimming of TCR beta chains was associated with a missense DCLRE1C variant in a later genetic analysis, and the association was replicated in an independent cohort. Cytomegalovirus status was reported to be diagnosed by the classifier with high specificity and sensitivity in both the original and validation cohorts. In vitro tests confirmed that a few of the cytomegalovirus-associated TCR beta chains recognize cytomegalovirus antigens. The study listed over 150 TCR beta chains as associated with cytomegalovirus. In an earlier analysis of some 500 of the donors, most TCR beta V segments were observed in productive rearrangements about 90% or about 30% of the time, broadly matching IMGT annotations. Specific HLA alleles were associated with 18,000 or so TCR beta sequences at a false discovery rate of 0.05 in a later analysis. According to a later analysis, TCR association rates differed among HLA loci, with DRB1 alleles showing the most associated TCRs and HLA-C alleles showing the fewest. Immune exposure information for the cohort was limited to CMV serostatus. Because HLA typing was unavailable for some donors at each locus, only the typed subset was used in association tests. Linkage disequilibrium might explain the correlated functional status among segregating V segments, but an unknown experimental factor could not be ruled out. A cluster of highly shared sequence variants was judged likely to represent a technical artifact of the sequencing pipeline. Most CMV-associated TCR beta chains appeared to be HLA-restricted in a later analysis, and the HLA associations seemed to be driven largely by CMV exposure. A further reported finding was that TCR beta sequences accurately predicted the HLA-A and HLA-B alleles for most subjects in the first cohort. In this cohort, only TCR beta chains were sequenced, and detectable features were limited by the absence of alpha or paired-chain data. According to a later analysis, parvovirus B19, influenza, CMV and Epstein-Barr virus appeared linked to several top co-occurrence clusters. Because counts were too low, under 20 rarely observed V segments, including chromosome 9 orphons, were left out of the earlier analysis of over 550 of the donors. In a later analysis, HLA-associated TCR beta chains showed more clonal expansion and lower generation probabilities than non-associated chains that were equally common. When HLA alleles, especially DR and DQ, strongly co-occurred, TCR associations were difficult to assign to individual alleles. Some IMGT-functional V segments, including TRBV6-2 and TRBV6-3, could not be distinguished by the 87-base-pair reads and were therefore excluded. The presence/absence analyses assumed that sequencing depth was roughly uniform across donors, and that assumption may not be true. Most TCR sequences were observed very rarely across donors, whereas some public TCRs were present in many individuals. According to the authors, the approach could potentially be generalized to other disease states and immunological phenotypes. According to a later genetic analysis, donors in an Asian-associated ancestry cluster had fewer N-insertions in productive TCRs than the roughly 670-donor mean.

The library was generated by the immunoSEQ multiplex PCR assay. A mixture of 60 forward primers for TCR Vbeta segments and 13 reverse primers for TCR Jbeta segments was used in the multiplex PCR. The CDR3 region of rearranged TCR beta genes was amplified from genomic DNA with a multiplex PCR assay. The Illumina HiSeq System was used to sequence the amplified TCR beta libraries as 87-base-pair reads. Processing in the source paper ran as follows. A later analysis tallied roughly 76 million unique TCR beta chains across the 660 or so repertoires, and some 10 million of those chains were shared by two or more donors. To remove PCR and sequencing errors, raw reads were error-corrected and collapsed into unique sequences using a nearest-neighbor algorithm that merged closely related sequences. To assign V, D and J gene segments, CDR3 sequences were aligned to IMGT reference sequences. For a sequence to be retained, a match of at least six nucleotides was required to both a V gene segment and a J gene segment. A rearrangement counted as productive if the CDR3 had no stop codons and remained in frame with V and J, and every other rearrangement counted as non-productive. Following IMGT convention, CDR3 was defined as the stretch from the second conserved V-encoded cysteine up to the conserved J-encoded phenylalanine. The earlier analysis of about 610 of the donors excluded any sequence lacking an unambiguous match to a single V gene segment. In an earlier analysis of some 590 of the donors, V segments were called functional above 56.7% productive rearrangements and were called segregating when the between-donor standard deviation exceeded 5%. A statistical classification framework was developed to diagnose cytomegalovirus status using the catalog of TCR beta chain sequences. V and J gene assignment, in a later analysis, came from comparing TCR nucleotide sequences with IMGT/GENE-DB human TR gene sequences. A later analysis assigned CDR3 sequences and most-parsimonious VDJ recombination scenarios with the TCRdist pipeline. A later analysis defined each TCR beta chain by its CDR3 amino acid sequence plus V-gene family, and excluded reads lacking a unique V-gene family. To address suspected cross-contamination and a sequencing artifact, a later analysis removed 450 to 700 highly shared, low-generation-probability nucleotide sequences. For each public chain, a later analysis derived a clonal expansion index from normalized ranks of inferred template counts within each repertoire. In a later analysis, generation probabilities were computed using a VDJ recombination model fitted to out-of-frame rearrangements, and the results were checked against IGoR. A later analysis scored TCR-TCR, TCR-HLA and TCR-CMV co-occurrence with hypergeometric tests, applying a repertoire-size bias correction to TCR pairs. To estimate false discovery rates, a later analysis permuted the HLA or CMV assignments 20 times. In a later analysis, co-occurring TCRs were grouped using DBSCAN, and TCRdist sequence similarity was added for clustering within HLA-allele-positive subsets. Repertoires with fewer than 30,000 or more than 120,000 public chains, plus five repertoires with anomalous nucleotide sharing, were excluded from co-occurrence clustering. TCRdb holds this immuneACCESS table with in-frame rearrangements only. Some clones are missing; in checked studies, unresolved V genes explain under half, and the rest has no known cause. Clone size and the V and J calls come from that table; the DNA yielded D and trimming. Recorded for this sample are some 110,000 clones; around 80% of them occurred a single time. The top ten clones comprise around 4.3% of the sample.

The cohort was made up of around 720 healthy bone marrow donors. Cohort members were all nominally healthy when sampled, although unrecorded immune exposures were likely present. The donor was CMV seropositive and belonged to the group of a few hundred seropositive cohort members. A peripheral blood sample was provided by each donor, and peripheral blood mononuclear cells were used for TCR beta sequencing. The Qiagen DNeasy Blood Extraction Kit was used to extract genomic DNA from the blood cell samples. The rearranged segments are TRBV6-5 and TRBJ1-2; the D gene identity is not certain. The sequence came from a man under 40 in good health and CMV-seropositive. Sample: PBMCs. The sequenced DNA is TGTGCCAGCAGCGCCAAGCGGGACTATGGCTACACCTTC. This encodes CASSAKRDYGYTF.